The sequence of this TCR beta chain was determined in a study of blood T cells in healthy people across ages. Each individual donor underwent a draw of approximately 9.8 milliliters of peripheral blood. PBMCs, at least 6 million per sample, were isolated. Total RNA extraction produced at least 6 micrograms (per sample) for the study. A J-beta primer mix and a sample-barcoded 5' primer were used in a second PCR of about 7 to 12 cycles. A template-switch adaptor containing 12 random nucleotides labeled each cDNA molecule. MiXCR was run by TCRdb on the 5' RACE reads, yielding one entry per CDR3 protein. The repertoire holds fewer than 1.5 million distinct CDR3 sequences, with roughly 40% as singletons. V was pared by 4 bases and J by 11 bases, with 17 bases between. This CDR3 has 13 amino acids. Germline CDR1 is SGHTA and CDR2 is FQGNSA.

The chain is built from TRBV7-2 and TRBJ2-5; no firm D call. Input material: blood. The TCR comes from a woman younger than 35 in good health. The CDR3, as DNA: TGTGCCAGCAGCTCCCCCCTGCGCGATGAGCAGTACTTC. This codes for CASSSPLRDEQYF.